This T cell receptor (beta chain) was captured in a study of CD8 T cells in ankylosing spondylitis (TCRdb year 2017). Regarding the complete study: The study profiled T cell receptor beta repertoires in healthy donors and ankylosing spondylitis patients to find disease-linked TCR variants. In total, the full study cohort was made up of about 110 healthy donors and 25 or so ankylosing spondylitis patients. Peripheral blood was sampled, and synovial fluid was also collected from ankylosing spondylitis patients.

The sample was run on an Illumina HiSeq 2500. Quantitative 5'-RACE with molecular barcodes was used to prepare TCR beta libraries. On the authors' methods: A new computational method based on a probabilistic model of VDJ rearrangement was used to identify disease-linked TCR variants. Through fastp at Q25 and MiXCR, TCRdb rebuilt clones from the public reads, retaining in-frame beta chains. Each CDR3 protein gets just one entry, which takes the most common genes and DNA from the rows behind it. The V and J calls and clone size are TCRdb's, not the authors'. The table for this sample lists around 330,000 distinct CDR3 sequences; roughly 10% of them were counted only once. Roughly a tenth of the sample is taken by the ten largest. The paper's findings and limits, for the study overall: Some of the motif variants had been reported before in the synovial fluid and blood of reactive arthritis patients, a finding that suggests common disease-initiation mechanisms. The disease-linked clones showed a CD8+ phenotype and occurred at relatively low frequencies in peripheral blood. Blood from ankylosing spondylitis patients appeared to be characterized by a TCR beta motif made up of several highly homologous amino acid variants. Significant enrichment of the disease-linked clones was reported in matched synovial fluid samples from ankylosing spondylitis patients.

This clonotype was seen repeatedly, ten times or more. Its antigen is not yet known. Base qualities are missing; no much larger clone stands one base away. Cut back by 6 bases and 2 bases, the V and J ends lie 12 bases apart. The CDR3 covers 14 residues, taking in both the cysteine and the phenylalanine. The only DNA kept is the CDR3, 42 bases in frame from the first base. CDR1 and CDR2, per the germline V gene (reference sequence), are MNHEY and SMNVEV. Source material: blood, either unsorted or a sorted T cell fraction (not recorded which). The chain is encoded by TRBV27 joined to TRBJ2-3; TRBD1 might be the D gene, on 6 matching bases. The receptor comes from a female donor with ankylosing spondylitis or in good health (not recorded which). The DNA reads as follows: TGTGCCAGCAGCTCGGACAGTTTCACAGATACGCAGTATTTT. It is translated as CASSSDSFTDTQYF.